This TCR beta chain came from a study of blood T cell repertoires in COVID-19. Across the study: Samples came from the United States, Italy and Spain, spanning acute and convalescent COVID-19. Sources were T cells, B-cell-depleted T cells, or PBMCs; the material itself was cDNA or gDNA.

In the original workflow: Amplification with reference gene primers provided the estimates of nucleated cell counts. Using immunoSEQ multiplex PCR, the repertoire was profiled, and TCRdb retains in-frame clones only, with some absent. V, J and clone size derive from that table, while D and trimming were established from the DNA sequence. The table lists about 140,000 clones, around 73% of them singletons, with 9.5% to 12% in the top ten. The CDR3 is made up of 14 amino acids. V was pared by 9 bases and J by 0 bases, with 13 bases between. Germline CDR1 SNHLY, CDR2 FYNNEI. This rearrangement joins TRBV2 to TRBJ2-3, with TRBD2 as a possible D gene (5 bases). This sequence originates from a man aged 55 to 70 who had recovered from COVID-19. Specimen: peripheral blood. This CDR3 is CARGSGESTDTQYF. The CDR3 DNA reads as TGTGCCAGAGGCAGCGGTGAGAGCACAGATACGCAGTATTTT.